What follows is one T cell receptor (beta chain) and its context. As yet, its antigen is unknown. The CDR3 is 15 amino acids. The germline V gene encodes CDR1 MGHDK and CDR2 SYGVNS. The V end lost 3 bases, the J end lost 4 bases, and 16 bases lay between the germline ends. The data were obtained in a study of T-cell memory formation after mild COVID-19. TCRdb reprocessed the 5' RACE reads with MiXCR, giving one entry per CDR3 protein. Among almost 550,000 distinct CDR3 sequences listed, roughly 20% were seen once. Study outcomes and limitations: Among clones peaking at day 37 in the second wave, SARS-CoV-2 specificity remained unconfirmed.

The chain is built from TRBV25-1 and TRBJ2-7; D is possibly TRBD2 (5 bases). The sequence was obtained from an adult woman who had mild COVID-19 (a few samples of this study predate the infection). Cell type and time point are not known. Sequencing was performed on PBMCs or a T cell subset sorted from them (not recorded which). The CDR3 here is CASSDPGTTFYEQYF. In nucleotides, the CDR3 is TGTGCCAGCAGTGATCCGGGAACAACATTTTACGAGCAGTACTTC.